This TCR beta chain originates from a study of PD-1 blockade in classical Hodgkin lymphoma. Every patient experienced relapse after autologous stem cell transplantation, and brentuximab vedotin exposure varied. The CDR3 totals 14 residues. Repertoires were generated with immunoSEQ multiplex PCR, while TCRdb's copy carries only in-frame clones and drops some. This table holds 20,000 to 25,000 clones, 77% found once. The material was peripheral blood mononuclear cells (PBMCs), obtained before the second cycle of nivolumab. This clonotype originated in a human donor with classical Hodgkin lymphoma. V gene TRBV21-1 combines with J gene TRBJ1-5. TRBV21-1 is given as a pseudogene. CDR3 nucleotides: TGTGCCACCCGGGACGGCTTTAGCAATCAGCCCCAGCATTTT. Residues: CATRDGFSNQPQHF.